A selection of T cell receptor beta chains follows, all from one sample in a study of blood T cell repertoires in COVID-19. Produced via immunoSEQ multiplex PCR; TCRdb's table is partial and in-frame only. The sample has more than 250,000 clones, about 90% seen once; the top ten hold approximately 6.5%. Input material: peripheral blood. These receptors all stem from a woman between 50 and 59 years old with COVID-19, enrolled during active disease. CDR3s include the opening cysteine and the closing phenylalanine or tryptophan. Fields, in order: V gene, J gene, clone size, D gene, CDR3 protein, CDR3 DNA. D genes are given only for firm matches. Clone size is not always given. Where it is, it says once, few, many or a class for expanded clones.

TRBV7-9	TRBJ2-1	NA	NA	CASSPAGHFYNEQFF	TGTGCCAGCAGCCCTGCTGGACACTTCTACAATGAGCAGTTCTTC
TRBV2	TRBJ2-1	NA	TRBD1	CASRGVLGQAKTNNEQFF	TGTGCCAGCAGGGGGGTATTGGGACAGGCTAAAACTAACAATGAGCAGTTCTTC
TRBV5-4	TRBJ1-1	NA	NA	CASSFTHGNTEAFF	TGTGCCAGCAGCTTTACTCACGGGAACACTGAAGCTTTCTTT
TRBV12-3/TRBV12-4	TRBJ1-1	NA	NA	CVSSSGLAAFF	TGTGTCAGCAGTTCAGGTCTTGCAGCTTTCTTT
TRBV5-1	TRBJ2-5	NA	NA	CASSLVGQGGETQYF	TGCGCCAGCAGCTTGGTGGGACAAGGAGGTGAGACCCAGTACTTC
TRBV5-6	TRBJ2-5	NA	TRBD2	CVSSVGLDQETQYF	TGTGTCAGCAGCGTGGGACTAGACCAAGAGACCCAGTACTTC
TRBV24-1	TRBJ2-7	NA	TRBD1	CATSERTGPHEQYF	TGTGCCACCAGTGAACGGACAGGGCCCCACGAGCAGTACTTC
TRBV2	TRBJ1-1	NA	NA	CASSTKQGFEAFF	TGTGCCAGCAGTACAAAACAGGGTTTCGAAGCTTTCTTT
TRBV7-6	TRBJ2-1	NA	TRBD2	CASSIYERGSSYNEQFF	TGTGCCAGCAGCATCTATGAGCGGGGGAGCTCCTACAATGAGCAGTTCTTC
TRBV6-2/TRBV6-3	TRBJ1-2	few	TRBD1	CASSKDRGGGYTF	TGTGCCAGCAGTAAAGACAGGGGAGGCGGCTACACCTTC
TRBV24-1	TRBJ1-4	many	TRBD1	CATSDSRDRAEKLFF	TGTGCCACCAGTGATTCCCGGGACAGGGCCGAAAAACTGTTTTTT
TRBV30	TRBJ2-1	NA	TRBD1	CAWSVRDRGDNEQFF	TGTGCCTGGAGTGTTCGGGACAGGGGGGACAATGAGCAGTTCTTC
TRBV11-3	TRBJ2-1	NA	TRBD2	CASSLVLAGGPSEQFF	TGTGCCAGCAGCTTAGTTCTAGCGGGAGGGCCCAGTGAGCAGTTCTTC
TRBV5-6	TRBJ2-5	NA	TRBD2	CASSSRPLRREGWETQYF	TGTGCCAGCAGCTCAAGACCCCTCAGGCGGGAGGGCTGGGAGACCCAGTACTTC
TRBV6-6	TRBJ1-1	NA	NA	CASTPGDIWKAFF	TGTGCCAGCACCCCCGGGGACATTTGGAAAGCTTTCTTT
TRBV5-4	TRBJ2-5	NA	TRBD1	CASSIDRVQETQYF	TGTGCCAGCAGCATCGACAGGGTCCAAGAGACCCAGTACTTC
TRBV21-1	TRBJ2-7	NA	NA	CASSNGKSYEQYF	TGTGCCAGCAGCAACGGTAAATCCTACGAGCAGTACTTC
TRBV5-1	TRBJ2-1	NA	TRBD1	CASSPGTEDEQFF	TGCGCCAGCAGCCCGGGGACAGAGGATGAGCAGTTCTTC
TRBV9	TRBJ1-2	NA	TRBD1	CASSVGTGTVALGGYTF	TGTGCCAGCAGCGTAGGGACCGGGACAGTTGCCCTAGGTGGCTACACCTTC
TRBV3-1/TRBV3-2	TRBJ2-1	NA	NA	CASSQEKDYPYNEQFF	TGTGCCAGCAGCCAAGAAAAGGACTATCCTTACAATGAGCAGTTCTTC
TRBV24-1	TRBJ2-7	NA	NA	CATSAGARGLSYEQYF	TGTGCCACCAGTGCCGGGGCCAGGGGTCTCTCCTACGAGCAGTACTTC
TRBV12-3/TRBV12-4	TRBJ2-7	NA	NA	CASSLMAEHEQYF	TGTGCCAGCAGTTTGATGGCGGAGCACGAGCAGTACTTC
TRBV5-6	TRBJ2-5	NA	TRBD2	CASSLGTSGGETQYF	TGTGCCAGCAGCTTGGGGACTAGCGGAGGGGAGACCCAGTACTTC
TRBV5-1	TRBJ2-1	NA	TRBD2	CASSLAFIELAGEQFF	TGCGCCAGCAGCTTGGCCTTCATCGAACTAGCGGGAGAGCAGTTCTTC
TRBV30	TRBJ1-1	NA	NA	CAWSVEEGTEAFF	TGTGCCTGGAGTGTAGAGGAGGGCACTGAAGCTTTCTTT
TRBV19	TRBJ2-1	NA	TRBD2	CASSRLAGGTYNEQFF	TGTGCCAGTAGTCGACTAGCGGGAGGGACCTACAATGAGCAGTTCTTC
TRBV5-1	TRBJ2-2	NA	NA	CASSFSGGTGELFF	TGCGCCAGCAGCTTTTCAGGGGGGACCGGGGAGCTGTTTTTT
TRBV19	TRBJ1-5	few	TRBD1	CASTPATGYYQPQHF	TGTGCCAGTACCCCCGCGACAGGGTATTACCAGCCCCAGCATTTT
TRBV19	TRBJ2-1	NA	TRBD2	CASSNLGTSGSNEQFF	TGTGCCAGTAGTAATTTAGGGACTAGCGGGAGCAATGAGCAGTTCTTC
TRBV11-3	TRBJ2-1	NA	TRBD2	CASSLSLAGGGYNEQFF	TGTGCCAGCAGCCTGAGCCTAGCGGGAGGCGGGTACAATGAGCAGTTCTTC
TRBV3-1/TRBV3-2	TRBJ2-7	NA	NA	CASSQHRGSVMYEQYF	TGTGCCAGCAGCCAACACCGGGGGAGCGTTATGTACGAGCAGTACTTC
TRBV5-5	TRBJ1-1	NA	NA	CASSLVSPTGGTEAFF	TGTGCCAGCAGCCTTGTTTCACCCACGGGGGGCACTGAAGCTTTCTTT
TRBV10-2	TRBJ2-7	NA	TRBD2	CASSGGRLAVHEQYF	TGCGCCAGTTCTGGGGGGCGACTAGCGGTCCACGAGCAGTACTTC
TRBV2	TRBJ2-7	NA	NA	CASKDRAPYEQYF	TGTGCCAGCAAGGACAGAGCTCCCTACGAGCAGTACTTC
TRBV29-1	TRBJ2-7	NA	NA	CSVRRQGSYEQYF	TGCAGCGTTCGGCGGCAGGGATCCTACGAGCAGTACTTC
TRBV2	TRBJ2-1	NA	NA	CASSELAGHNEQFF	TGTGCCAGCAGTGAACTGGCTGGCCACAATGAGCAGTTCTTC
TRBV27	TRBJ2-1	NA	NA	CASSRWDPDRPRRGSYNEQFF	TGTGCCAGCAGTCGATGGGACCCGGACAGGCCAAGGAGGGGTTCCTACAATGAGCAGTTCTTC
TRBV19	TRBJ1-1	NA	TRBD1	CASSIFGRGREGAFF	TGTGCCAGTAGTATATTCGGCAGGGGGAGAGAAGGAGCTTTCTTT
TRBV5-1	TRBJ2-3	once	NA	CASSLATGTDTQYF	TGCGCCAGCAGCTTGGCGACTGGCACAGATACGCAGTATTTT
TRBV6-5	TRBJ2-3	NA	NA	CASRGLGTDTQYF	TGTGCCAGCAGGGGACTGGGCACAGATACGCAGTATTTT
TRBV19	TRBJ2-1	NA	NA	CARLGEVEQFF	TGTGCCAGGTTAGGGGAAGTTGAGCAGTTCTTC
TRBV2	TRBJ2-7	NA	TRBD2	CASTIERGAYEQYF	TGTGCCAGCACGATCGAGCGGGGGGCCTACGAGCAGTACTTC
TRBV6-4	TRBJ1-6	NA	TRBD1	CASSGTGHSPLHF	TGTGCCAGCAGTGGGACAGGCCATTCACCCCTCCACTTT
TRBV9	TRBJ2-3	once	TRBD2	CASSDSGSDADTQYF	TGTGCCAGCAGTGACAGCGGGAGTGATGCAGATACGCAGTATTTT
TRBV7-9	TRBJ2-1	NA	NA	CASSPVREITYNEQFF	TGTGCCAGCAGTCCCGTCCGGGAGATCACCTACAATGAGCAGTTCTTC
TRBV18	TRBJ2-7	once	NA	CASSRGVAGEQYF	TGTGCCAGCTCCCGCGGAGTGGCGGGCGAGCAGTACTTC
TRBV18	TRBJ1-1	NA	NA	CASSMNGNTEAFF	TGTGCCAGCTCCATGAACGGGAACACTGAAGCTTTCTTT
TRBV2	TRBJ2-7	NA	TRBD1	CASRGQAYEQYF	TGTGCCAGCAGGGGACAGGCCTACGAGCAGTACTTC
TRBV7-3	TRBJ1-6	NA	NA	CASRHSQGNSPLHF	TGTGCCAGCAGACACTCACAGGGAAATTCACCCCTCCACTTT
TRBV7-3	TRBJ2-1	NA	TRBD1	CASSLRGGGAYNEQFF	TGTGCCAGCAGCTTAAGAGGGGGCGGCGCCTACAATGAGCAGTTCTTC
TRBV29-1	TRBJ2-1	NA	TRBD2	CSVGTSGRNYNEQFF	TGCAGCGTCGGGACTAGCGGGAGAAACTACAATGAGCAGTTCTTC
TRBV7-3	TRBJ1-1	NA	NA	CASSLSPGNTEAFF	TGTGCCAGCAGCTTATCCCCCGGGAACACTGAAGCTTTCTTT
TRBV5-1	TRBJ1-4	NA	NA	CASSSGSGNEKLFF	TGCGCCAGCAGCTCCGGGTCTGGTAATGAAAAACTGTTTTTT
TRBV7-2	TRBJ1-4	once	NA	CASSSQKSTNEKLFF	TGTGCCAGCAGCTCACAGAAATCAACTAATGAAAAACTGTTTTTT